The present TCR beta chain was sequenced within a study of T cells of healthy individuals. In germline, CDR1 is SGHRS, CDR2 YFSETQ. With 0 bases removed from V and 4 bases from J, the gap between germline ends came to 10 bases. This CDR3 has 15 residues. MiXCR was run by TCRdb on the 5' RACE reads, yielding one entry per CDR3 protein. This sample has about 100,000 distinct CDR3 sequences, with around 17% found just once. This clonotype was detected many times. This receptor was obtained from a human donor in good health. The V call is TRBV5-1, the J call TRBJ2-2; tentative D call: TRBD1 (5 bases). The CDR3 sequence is CASSLDGRATGELFF. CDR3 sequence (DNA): TGCGCCAGCAGCTTGGACGGCAGGGCCACCGGGGAGCTGTTTTTT.